Listed here are 2 T cell receptor beta chains from one sample, sequenced in a study of neoadjuvant anti-PD-1 for oral cavity cancer. Some clones are missing from TCRdb's copy, which holds only in-frame ones; the method was immunoSEQ multiplex PCR. The data contain some 14,000 clones, around 70% of them singletons. Time point described: after neoadjuvant nivolumab, at surgical resection. Source: PBMCs, taken after nivolumab (anti-PD-1) treatment. These receptors were collected from a person between 35 and 79 years old with oral cavity squamous cell carcinoma.

The genes are TRBV28 and TRBJ1-3; D ambiguous. With 4 bases removed from V and 9 bases from J, the gap between germline ends came to 22 bases. The CDR3 spans 16 residues. CDR1 is MDHEN, CDR2 SYDVKM, per germline. The CDR3, as DNA: TGTGCCAGCAGTTCCCCCGGTGGTACACGTGGGTCCACCATATATTTT. Protein product: CASSSPGGTRGSTIYF. Together with reference TRBV28 and TRBJ1-3, the CDR3 gives the full variable domain: DVKVTQSSRYLVKRTGEKVFLECVQDMDHENMFWYRQDPGLGLRLIYFSYDVKMKEKGDIPEGYSVSREKKERFSLILESASTNQTSMYLCASSSPGGTRGSTIYFGEGSWLTVV.

CDR3 sequence: CASSSEGETQYF. For the CDR3, the DNA is TGTGCCAGCTCGTCCGAGGGGGAGACCCAGTACTTC. The genes are TRBV18 and TRBJ2-5, with D perhaps being TRBD1 or TRBD2 (5 bases each). Germline V gene sequence: CDR1 KGHSH, CDR2 LQKENI. The ends were cut back, 6 bases at V and 5 bases at J, with 10 bases in the middle. The CDR3 loop spans 12 amino acids.